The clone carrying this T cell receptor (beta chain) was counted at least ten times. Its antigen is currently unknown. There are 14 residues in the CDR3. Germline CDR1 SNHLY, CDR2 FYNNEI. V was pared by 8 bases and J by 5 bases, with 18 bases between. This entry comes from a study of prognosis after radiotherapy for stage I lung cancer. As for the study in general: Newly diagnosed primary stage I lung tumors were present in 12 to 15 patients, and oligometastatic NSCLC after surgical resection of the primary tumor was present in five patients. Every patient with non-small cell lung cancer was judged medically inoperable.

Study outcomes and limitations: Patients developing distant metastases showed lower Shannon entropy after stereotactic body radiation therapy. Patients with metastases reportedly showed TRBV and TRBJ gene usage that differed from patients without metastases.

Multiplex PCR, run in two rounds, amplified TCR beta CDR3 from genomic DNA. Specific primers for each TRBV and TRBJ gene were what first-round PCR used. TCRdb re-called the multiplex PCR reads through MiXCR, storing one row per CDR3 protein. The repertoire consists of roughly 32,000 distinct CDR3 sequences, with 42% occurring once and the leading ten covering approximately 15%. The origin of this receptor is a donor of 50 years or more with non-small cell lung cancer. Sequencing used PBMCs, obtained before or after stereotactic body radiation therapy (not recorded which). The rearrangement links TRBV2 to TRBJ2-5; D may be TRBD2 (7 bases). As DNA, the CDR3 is TGTGCCAGCGAGGGCGGGGGCTACGCCGAGACCCAGTACTTC. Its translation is CASEGGGYAETQYF.